In its sample, the clone carrying this TCR beta chain was seen a few times. Its antigen is as yet unknown. This CDR3 comprises 15 residues. V was cut by 2 bases and J by 1 base, with 9 bases left in between. CDR1 KGHSY and CDR2 FQNENV come from the germline V gene. Time point specified: pre-sensitization, week 0. Noted treatment: therapeutic diphenylcyclopropenone sensitization with weekly scalp DPC. This sample was taken from a study of human T cells and chemical hapten exposure. Study-wide points: TCRs at a frequency above 1 in 1000 stayed unchanged with DPC sensitization. A positive correlation with patch test score was found for PT1 expanded TCR counts.

It was the library that attached unique molecular identifiers to individual cDNA molecules. Methods used by the authors: Counts of TCRs in each sample centred on a median of 95,638 and extended from around 24,000 to 710,000. One entry per CDR3 protein, called by TCRdb with MiXCR from the RACE reads. For this entry, the V and J calls and clone size follow TCRdb and not the study's own pipeline. Here the sample spans about 270,000 distinct CDR3 sequences, 7.7% being singletons. The material sequenced was whole blood, taken in connection with sensitization to the hapten diphenylcyclopropenone (DPC). The clonotype originates from a man younger than 35 with alopecia areata. Some clones in this sample may be carry-over from other donors' samples. This chain links TRBV16 with TRBJ1-5; D unclear. CDR3 residues: CASSQGLESNQPQHF. The CDR3 coding sequence is TGTGCCAGCAGCCAAGGTCTTGAGAGCAATCAGCCCCAGCATTTT.